The clone carrying this T cell receptor (beta chain) appeared once. The ends lost 5 bases at V and 2 bases at J; junction bases unmatched: 5. Germline V lookup: CDR1 KGHSH, CDR2 LQKENI. The CDR3 totals 14 residues. The record originates from a study of blood T cell repertoires in COVID-19. Those enrolled, adults aged about 18 to 95 years, came from 25 or so US areas. TCRdb's copy holds only in-frame clones and misses some; the assay was immunoSEQ multiplex PCR. The sample has some 200,000 clones; around four fifths are singletons. Sequencing was carried out using PBMCs or T cells enriched from blood (not recorded which). The receptor was isolated from a woman aged 50 to 60 who had recovered from COVID-19. This chain links TRBV18 with TRBJ2-7; 8 bases line up with TRBD1. The CDR3 coding sequence is TGTGCCAGCTCAACCGGGACAGGAGCCTACGAGCAGTACTTC. This codes for CASSTGTGAYEQYF.